The 8 T cell receptor beta chains below were found in one sample sequenced in a study of Ad26.COV2.S vaccination and SARS-CoV-2 variants. Here immunoSEQ multiplex PCR was the method, and the copy in TCRdb shows in-frame clones only, minus some. The sample contains about 320,000 clones, around 83% of which appear only once. Noted treatment: roughly 18 received Ad26.COV2.S at low or high dose, single or two shots; about 5 received placebo; per-sample allocation not given. Vaccine and placebo recipients were sampled on day 63 after the first injection. Sequenced material: peripheral blood, taken in a trial of Ad26.COV2.S vaccine versus placebo. The receptors were sampled from a person between 18 and 59 years old who received the Ad26.COV2.S COVID-19 vaccine or a placebo.

V is TRBV5-4 and J is TRBJ2-3, with D possibly being TRBD2 (5 bases). This CDR3 comprises 12 residues. The V end was cut by 1 base, the J end by 8 bases, with 8 bases between. Germline lookup yields CDR1 SGHNT and CDR2 YYREEE (reference sequence). The DNA of the CDR3 is TGTGCCAGCAGCTTGAAGGCGGGTACGCAGTATTTT. It is translated as CASSLKAGTQYF.

The chain uses TRBV6-5 and TRBJ1-1; D is possibly TRBD1 (5 bases). CDR3 length equals 15 residues. CDR1 is MNHEY and CDR2 is SVGAGI in the germline V gene. Deletions cut 5 bases from V and 4 bases from J, with 17 bases between. The CDR3 DNA reads TGTGCCAGCAGTCAAAGACGAGGGGTCATCACTGAAGCTTTCTTT. It codes for CASSQRRGVITEAFF.

This chain joins TRBV4-1 and TRBJ2-3; D unclear. There are 13 residues in the CDR3. Germline V gene lookup returns CDR1 MGHRA and CDR2 YSYEKL. V was trimmed by 1 base and J by 4 bases, leaving 6 bases between them. CDR3 region: CASSQGAADTQYF. The CDR3 DNA is TGCGCCAGCAGCCAAGGGGCCGCAGATACGCAGTATTTT.

V and J are TRBV5-4 and TRBJ1-4; D unresolved. Germline V lookup: CDR1 SGHNT, CDR2 YYREEE (reference sequence). The CDR3 is made up of 15 amino acids. Deletions cut 0 bases from V and 6 bases from J, with 12 bases between. The CDR3, as DNA: TGTGCCAGCAGCTTGGGCCGGGGTAGGGATGAAAAACTGTTTTTT. Its protein product is CASSLGRGRDEKLFF.

The chain joins TRBV10-3 to TRBJ1-3; D remains unclear. The CDR3 totals 21 residues. V was pared by 2 bases and J by 5 bases, with 31 bases between. Germline V gene data show CDR1 as ENHRY and CDR2 as SYGVKD. The CDR3 nucleotides read TGTGCCATCAGTGAGGCCCACCACACGGTCTTTGACACCTCGGTTAGAAACACCATATATTTT. Its translation is CAISEAHHTVFDTSVRNTIYF.

The V call is TRBV7-8, the J call TRBJ1-2, with TRBD1 matching over 8 bases. Losses at the gene ends were 5 bases for V and 4 bases for J; bases not matched to a gene: 9. CDR1 is SGHVS, CDR2 FQNEAQ, per germline. This CDR3 is built from 15 residues. CDR3 residues: CASSGTGTGRYGYTF. The CDR3 nucleotides read TGTGCCAGCAGCGGAACCGGGACAGGCCGCTATGGCTACACCTTC.

For this clone: Other nucleotide sequences in the sample specify the same CDR3. Written as DNA, the CDR3 is TGTGCCAGTACCCGGGGGACAGGGAACTCTGGGGCCAACGTCCTGACTTTC. Translation: CASTRGTGNSGANVLTF. The chain couples TRBV19 to TRBJ2-6; 9 bases are a match to TRBD1. After removal of 7 bases from V and 0 bases from J, the junction contained 7 bases not matched to a gene. Germline V lookup: CDR1 LNHDA, CDR2 SQIVND (reference sequence). CDR3 length: 17 amino acids.

The count of this clone is one. The DNA is omitted, as the CDR3 cannot be located on it reliably, and the CDR3 follows TCRdb's listing. The chain carries TRBV6-5 and TRBJ1-2. The CDR3 is 13 amino acids in total, end residues counted. Per germline, CDR1 MNHEY and CDR2 SVGAGI. The CDR3 reads CASILDTNYGYTF.